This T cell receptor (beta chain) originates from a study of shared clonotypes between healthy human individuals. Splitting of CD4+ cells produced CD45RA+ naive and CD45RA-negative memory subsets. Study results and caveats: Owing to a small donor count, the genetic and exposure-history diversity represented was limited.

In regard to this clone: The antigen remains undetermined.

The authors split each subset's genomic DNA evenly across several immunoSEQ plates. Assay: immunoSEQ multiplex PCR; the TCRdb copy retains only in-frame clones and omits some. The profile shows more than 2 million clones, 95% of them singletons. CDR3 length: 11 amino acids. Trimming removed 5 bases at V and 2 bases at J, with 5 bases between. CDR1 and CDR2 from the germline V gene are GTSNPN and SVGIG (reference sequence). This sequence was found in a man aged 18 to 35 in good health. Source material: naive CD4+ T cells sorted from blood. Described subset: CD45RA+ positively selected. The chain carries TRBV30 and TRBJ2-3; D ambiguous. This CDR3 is CAWGITDTQYF. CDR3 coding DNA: TGTGCCTGGGGGATCACAGATACGCAGTATTTT.